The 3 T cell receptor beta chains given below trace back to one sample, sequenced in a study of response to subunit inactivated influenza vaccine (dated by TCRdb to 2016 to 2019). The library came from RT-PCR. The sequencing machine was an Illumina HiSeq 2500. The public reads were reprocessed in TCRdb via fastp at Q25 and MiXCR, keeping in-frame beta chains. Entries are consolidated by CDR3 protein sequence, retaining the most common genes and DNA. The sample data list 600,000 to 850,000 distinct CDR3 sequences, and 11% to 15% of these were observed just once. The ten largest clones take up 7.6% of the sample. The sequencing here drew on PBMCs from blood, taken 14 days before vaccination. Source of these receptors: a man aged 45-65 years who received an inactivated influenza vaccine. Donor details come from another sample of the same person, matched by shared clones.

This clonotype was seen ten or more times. CDR3 nucleotides: TGCAGCGCCCTTGACAGGGTAGGAACTGAAGCTTTCTTT. It encodes CSALDRVGTEAFF. The rearrangement uses TRBV29-1 and TRBJ1-1, with 7 bases identical to TRBD1. The CDR3 runs 13 residues. The germline V gene encodes CDR1 SQVTM and CDR2 ANQGSEA. The J segment lost 5 bases and the V segment lost 7 bases, leaving 10 bases of the junction unmatched.

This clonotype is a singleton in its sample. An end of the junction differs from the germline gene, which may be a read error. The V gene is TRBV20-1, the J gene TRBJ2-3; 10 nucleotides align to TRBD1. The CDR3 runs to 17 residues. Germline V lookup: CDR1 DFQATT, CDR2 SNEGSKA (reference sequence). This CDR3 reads CCARGQERTGGPDTQYF. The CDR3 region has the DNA TGCTGTGCTAGAGGCCAAGAGCGGACAGGGGGTCCAGATACGCAGTATTTT.

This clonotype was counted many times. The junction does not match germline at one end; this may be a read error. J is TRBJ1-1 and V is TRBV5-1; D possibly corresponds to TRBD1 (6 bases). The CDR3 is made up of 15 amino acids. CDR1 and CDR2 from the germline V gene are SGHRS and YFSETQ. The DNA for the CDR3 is TGCGCCAGCAGCTTTGCACGGGGGCTGAAGACTGAAGCTTTCTTT. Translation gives CASSFARGLKTEAFF. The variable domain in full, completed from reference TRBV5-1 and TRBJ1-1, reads KAGVTQTPRYLIKTRGQQVTLSCSPISGHRSVSWYQQTPGQGLQFLFEYFSETQRNKGNFPGRFSGRQFSNSRSEMNVSTLELGDSALYLCASSFARGLKTEAFFGQGTRLTVV.